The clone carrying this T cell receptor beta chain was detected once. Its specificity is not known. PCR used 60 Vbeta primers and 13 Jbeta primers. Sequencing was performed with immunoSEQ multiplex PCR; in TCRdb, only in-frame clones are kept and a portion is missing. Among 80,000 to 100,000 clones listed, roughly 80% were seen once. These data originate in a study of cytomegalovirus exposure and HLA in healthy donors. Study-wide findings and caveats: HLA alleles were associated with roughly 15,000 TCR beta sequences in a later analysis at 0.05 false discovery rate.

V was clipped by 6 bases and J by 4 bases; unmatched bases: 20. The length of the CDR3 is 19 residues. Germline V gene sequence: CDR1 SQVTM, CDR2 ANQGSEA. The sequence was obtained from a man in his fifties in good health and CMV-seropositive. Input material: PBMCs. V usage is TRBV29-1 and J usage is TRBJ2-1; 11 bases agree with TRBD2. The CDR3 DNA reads TGCAGCGTCCCCCCAAAGCTCGGCTCGGCTAGCGGGGGGTACAATGAGCAGTTCTTC. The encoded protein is CSVPPKLGSASGGYNEQFF.